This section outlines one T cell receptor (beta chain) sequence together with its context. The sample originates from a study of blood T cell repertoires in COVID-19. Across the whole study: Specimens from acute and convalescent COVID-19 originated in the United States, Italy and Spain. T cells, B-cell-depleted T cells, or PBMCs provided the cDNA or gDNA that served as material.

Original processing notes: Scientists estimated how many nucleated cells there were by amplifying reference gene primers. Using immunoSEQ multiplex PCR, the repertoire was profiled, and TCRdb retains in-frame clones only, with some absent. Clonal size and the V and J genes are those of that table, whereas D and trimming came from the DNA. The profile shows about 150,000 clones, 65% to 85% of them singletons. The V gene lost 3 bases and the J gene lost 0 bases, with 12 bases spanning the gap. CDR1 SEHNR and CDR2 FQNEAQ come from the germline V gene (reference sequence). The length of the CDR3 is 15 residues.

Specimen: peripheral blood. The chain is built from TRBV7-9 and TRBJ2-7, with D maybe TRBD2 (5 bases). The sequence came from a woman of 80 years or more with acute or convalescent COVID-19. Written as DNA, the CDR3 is TGTGCCAGCAGCTTGCCGGGCAGCGGCTCCTACGAGCAGTACTTC. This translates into CASSLPGSGSYEQYF. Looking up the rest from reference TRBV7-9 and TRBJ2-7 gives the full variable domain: DTGVSQNPRHKITKRGQNVTFRCDPISEHNRLYWYRQTLGQGPEFLTYFQNEAQLEKSRLLSDRFSAERPKGSFSTLEIQRTEQGDSAMYLCASSLPGSGSYEQYFGPGTRLTVT.